This T cell receptor (beta chain) was retrieved from a study of blood T cell repertoires in COVID-19. Study background: Samples came from the United States, Italy and Spain, spanning acute and convalescent COVID-19.

Data came from immunoSEQ multiplex PCR; TCRdb stores just in-frame clones and leaves some out. The table has around 170,000 clones, about 77% seen once; the top ten hold about 14%. With 2 bases removed from V and 8 bases from J, the gap between germline ends came to 15 bases. The CDR3 is 14 residues long. Germline-derived CDR1 and CDR2 are SGDLS and YYNGEE. V usage is TRBV9 and J usage is TRBJ2-3; D ambiguous. Source material: peripheral blood. This sequence originates from a woman aged 80 or over with acute or convalescent COVID-19. The CDR3 loop reads CASSVSLGSGTQYF. The CDR3 coding sequence is TGTGCCAGCAGCGTGTCTTTAGGCTCGGGTACGCAGTATTTT.